These T cell receptor beta chains were read from a single sample in a study of regulatory dendritic cells for organ transplantation. Their antigens are not known. The table came from immunoSEQ multiplex PCR; TCRdb's copy has only in-frame clones and leaves some out. The sample carries under 15,000 clones, less than 70% recorded once. The sequenced sample was naive CD8+ T cells from blood cultured with dendritic cells. These receptors all stem from a human donor in good health. Each CDR3 is given without its conserved first and last residue. Fields, in order: V gene, J gene, CDR3 protein.

v_call: TRBV11-2; j_call: TRBJ2-3; cdr3_aa: ASSLGDSRVWDTQY
v_call: TRBV27; j_call: TRBJ2-7; cdr3_aa: ASSFGAGGEQY
v_call: TRBV13; j_call: TRBJ1-1; cdr3_aa: ASSPSQAEAF
v_call: TRBV7-9; j_call: TRBJ2-5; cdr3_aa: ASSLVLAGQETQY
v_call: TRBV7-6; j_call: TRBJ1-6; cdr3_aa: ASSVYRDPYNSPLH
v_call: TRBV7-9; j_call: TRBJ1-5; cdr3_aa: ASSLGGSQPQH
v_call: TRBV14; j_call: TRBJ1-1; cdr3_aa: ASSQDQMNTEAF
v_call: TRBV7-9; j_call: TRBJ1-1; cdr3_aa: ASSLGSGTEAF
v_call: TRBV9; j_call: TRBJ2-6; cdr3_aa: ASSARIQGLGVSGANVLT
v_call: TRBV5-6; j_call: TRBJ2-1; cdr3_aa: ASSPSSYNEQF
v_call: TRBV7-8; j_call: TRBJ2-1; cdr3_aa: ASSLGTGRPYNEQF
v_call: TRBV7-8; j_call: TRBJ2-7; cdr3_aa: ASRQMGSALRDEQY
v_call: TRBV19; j_call: TRBJ1-5; cdr3_aa: ASSIKGGINQPQH
v_call: TRBV9; j_call: TRBJ2-1; cdr3_aa: ASSPTSGGGMEQF
v_call: TRBV11-3; j_call: TRBJ2-2; cdr3_aa: ASSPRTGPNTGELF
v_call: TRBV13; j_call: TRBJ2-7; cdr3_aa: ASSGRDSSYEQY
v_call: TRBV9; j_call: TRBJ2-7; cdr3_aa: ASSVGAGTPYEQY
v_call: TRBV4-2; j_call: TRBJ2-7; cdr3_aa: ASSQESFRGAISYEQY
v_call: TRBV23-1; j_call: TRBJ2-6; cdr3_aa: ASSHGRDSGANVLT
v_call: TRBV2; j_call: TRBJ2-6; cdr3_aa: ASSGTFSGANVLT
v_call: TRBV9; j_call: TRBJ1-2; cdr3_aa: ASSVGQGRSYGYT
v_call: TRBV7-9; j_call: TRBJ2-1; cdr3_aa: ASSLGQEQF
v_call: TRBV7-3; j_call: TRBJ2-3; cdr3_aa: ASSLSGGALDTQY
v_call: TRBV7-8; j_call: TRBJ1-4; cdr3_aa: ASSQNRGPQIRNEKLF
v_call: TRBV7-8; j_call: TRBJ2-5; cdr3_aa: ASSLNTGGSPETQY
v_call: TRBV4-3; j_call: TRBJ2-7; cdr3_aa: ASSQFLGGGYEQY
v_call: TRBV9; j_call: TRBJ1-1; cdr3_aa: ASSVTIRTGESEAF